This entry describes one T cell receptor (beta chain). Germline-derived CDR1 and CDR2 are SGHVS and FNYEAQ. The CDR3 consists of 17 residues. V was pared by 2 bases and J by 2 bases, with 16 bases between. Clones were read by immunoSEQ multiplex PCR, and TCRdb kept only the in-frame ones, dropping some. Seen here are around 23,000 clones, 85% to 95% observed once, and the top ten hold over 6%. These data originate in a study of T cell changes during pregnancy in multiple sclerosis. This receptor was identified in a female donor with multiple sclerosis, enrolled in a pregnancy study. The chain recombines TRBV7-6 with TRBJ2-1; D perhaps matches TRBD1 (6 bases). The sample in question was CD8+ T cells from peripheral blood mononuclear cells, obtained in the third trimester of pregnancy. CDR3 sequence: CASSLLLQGRTYNEQFF. The CDR3, as DNA: TGTGCCAGCAGCTTACTTCTACAGGGACGGACCTACAATGAGCAGTTCTTC.